Presented here are 31 T cell receptor beta chains from one specimen sequenced in a study of OX40 agonist ivuxolimab in advanced cancers. Libraries were prepared by immunoSEQ multiplex PCR; TCRdb keeps only in-frame clonotypes and omits some of them. This sample has about 16,000 clones, with almost 85% found just once. This material consisted of CD4+ or CD8+ T cells sorted from blood, taken in a trial of the OX40 agonist ivuxolimab. Source of these receptors: an adult with an advanced solid tumor such as melanoma, head and neck, liver or kidney cancer.

This sequence joins TRBV2 and TRBJ2-7, with no clear D. This CDR3 contains 10 residues. The V end lost 5 bases, the J end lost 4 bases, and 3 bases lay between the germline ends. Looked up from germline, CDR1 is SNHLY and CDR2 is FYNNEI. Written as DNA, the CDR3 is TGTGCCAGCAGTCCTTACGAGCAGTACTTC. This translates into CASSPYEQYF.

The chain joins TRBV14 to TRBJ1-1; perhaps TRBD1 as D (6 bases). With 3 bases removed from V and 3 bases from J, the gap between germline ends came to 23 bases. The CDR3 runs to 18 residues. CDR1 and CDR2 from the germline V gene are SGHDN and FVKESK. The CDR3: CASSHRDTGLPGDTEAFF. The CDR3 region has the DNA TGTGCCAGCAGCCACCGAGATACAGGGCTCCCCGGGGACACTGAAGCTTTCTTT.

J is TRBJ2-2 and V is TRBV11-2; no reliable D call. CDR3 length equals 13 residues. CDR1 and CDR2 from the germline V gene are SGHAT and FQNNGV. V was clipped by 0 bases and J by 7 bases, with 6 bases between them. In DNA form, the CDR3 reads TGTGCCAGCAGCTTAGAGGTTGTCGGGGAGCTGTTTTTT. Protein product: CASSLEVVGELFF.

This clone appeared once. The V and J genes are TRBV19 and TRBJ1-1, with D possibly matching TRBD1 (5 bases). The CDR3 length is 15 residues. The V end was cut by 0 bases, the J end by 3 bases, with 11 bases between. The germline CDR1 and CDR2 sequences are LNHDA and SQIVND (reference sequence). CDR3 coding DNA: TGTGCCAGTAGTATAGATCTGGGACTTTACACTGAAGCTTTCTTT. It is translated as CASSIDLGLYTEAFF. The full variable domain, with the rest looked up from reference TRBV19 and TRBJ1-1, is DGGITQSPKYLFRKEGQNVTLSCEQNLNHDAMYWYRQDPGQGLRLIYYSQIVNDFQKGDIAEGYSVSREKKESFPLTVTSAQKNPTAFYLCASSIDLGLYTEAFFGQGTRLTVV.

The CDR3 loop reads CASSPQTGNPFYGYTF. The CDR3 bases are TGCGCCAGCAGCCCCCAGACAGGGAACCCTTTCTATGGCTACACCTTC. The chain employs TRBV4-1 and TRBJ1-2; 7 positions agree with TRBD1. Germline lookup yields CDR1 MGHRA and CDR2 YSYEKL. The J segment lost 4 bases and the V segment lost 4 bases, leaving 12 bases of the junction unmatched. The CDR3 totals 16 residues.

The V and J genes are TRBV4-2 and TRBJ1-2, with no clear D. The CDR3 is made up of 13 amino acids. In germline, CDR1 is LGHNA, CDR2 YNFKEQ. V was clipped by 4 bases and J by 4 bases, with 10 bases between them. The CDR3 is CASSPRFSYGYTF. The CDR3 DNA is TGTGCCAGCAGCCCTCGGTTCAGCTATGGCTACACCTTC.

The J gene is TRBJ2-5, the V gene TRBV15, with 7 bases aligning to TRBD2. Trimming took 3 bases from V and 5 from J; bases not matched to a gene: 6. Germline V gene lookup returns CDR1 LNHNV and CDR2 YYDKDF (reference sequence). The CDR3 spans 14 residues. The CDR3 DNA is TGTGCCACCAGCAGCCTGACTAGCTGGGAGACCCAGTACTTC. Its translation: CATSSLTSWETQYF.

The gene calls are TRBV19 and TRBJ1-2, with TRBD1 as a possible D gene (5 bases). The CDR3 length is 14 residues. CDR1 and CDR2 from the germline V gene are LNHDA and SQIVND (reference sequence). V was cut by 5 bases and J by 4 bases, with 14 bases left in between. This CDR3 reads CASSFSTAAYGYTF. The DNA of the CDR3 is TGTGCCAGTAGTTTTTCGACAGCAGCCTATGGCTACACCTTC.

This clone came up a few times. This rearrangement joins TRBV4-3 to TRBJ2-7; no firm D call. This CDR3 is 15 amino acids long. Germline CDR1 LGHNA, CDR2 YSLEER. Trimming took 0 bases from V and 1 from J, leaving 10 bases between them. The CDR3 region is CASSQDEVPSYEQYF. CDR3 DNA sequence: TGCGCCAGCAGCCAAGACGAGGTCCCTTCCTACGAGCAGTACTTC.

The V and J genes are TRBV4-1 and TRBJ2-7, with D uncertain. The CDR3 is made up of 13 amino acids. Trimming stripped 2 bases from V and 2 bases from J, with 7 bases between. Germline values: CDR1 MGHRA, CDR2 YSYEKL. This CDR3 is CASSQPIPYEQYF. The DNA for the CDR3 is TGCGCCAGCAGCCAACCAATCCCCTACGAGCAGTACTTC.

The J gene is TRBJ1-1, the V gene TRBV6-1; perhaps TRBD1 as D (5 bases). Germline CDR1 reads MNHNS; CDR2 reads SASEGT. V was cut by 1 base and J by 5 bases, with 11 bases left in between. The CDR3 contains 14 residues. CDR3 sequence reads: CASSEGGGRTEAFF. CDR3 bases: TGTGCCAGCAGTGAAGGGGGGGGACGAACTGAAGCTTTCTTT.

The chain has TRBV6-5 and TRBJ1-2, with unresolved D. The CDR3 covers 15 residues. Germline V gene lookup returns CDR1 MNHEY and CDR2 SVGAGI. The V and J ends lost 0 bases and 6 bases respectively, with 14 bases between them. The CDR3 bases are TGTGCCAGCAGTTACTCGAGGCAGCGAAGGAATGGCTACACCTTC. This translates into CASSYSRQRRNGYTF.

This clone turned up a few times. The V call is TRBV28, the J call TRBJ2-1, with 7 bases aligning to TRBD2. The junction had 7 bases not matched to a gene; V was cut back by 5 bases and J by 0 bases. The CDR3 spans 16 residues. Germline CDR1 MDHEN, CDR2 SYDVKM. As DNA, the CDR3 is TGTGCCAGCAGTCCGCCCGGCGGGAGCTCCTACAATGAGCAGTTCTTC. Translation gives CASSPPGGSSYNEQFF.

This chain joins TRBV1 and TRBJ2-4. TRBV1 is reported as a pseudogene. The CDR3 length is 17 residues. Here the CDR3 DNA reads TGCACCAGCAGCCAAGATCGGGGCCTAGTCACGAAAAACATTCAGTACTTC. Amino acid sequence: CTSSQDRGLVTKNIQYF.

As for this clone: Different DNA sequences within this sample yield the same CDR3. The chain couples TRBV5-6 to TRBJ2-7; D tentatively fits TRBD1 or TRBD2 (5 bases each). Looked up from germline, CDR1 is SGHDT and CDR2 is YYEEEE. The CDR3 totals 13 residues. Trimming took off 2 bases at V and 1 base at J, with 7 bases between the two ends. Here the CDR3 DNA reads TGTGCCAGCAGCTTTGGGGGATCCTACGAGCAGTACTTC. Amino acid sequence: CASSFGGSYEQYF.

The chain has TRBV6-6 and TRBJ1-5, with D possibly being TRBD1 (6 bases). Trimming removed 7 bases at V and 1 base at J, with 11 bases between. CDR1 and CDR2 (germline): MNHNY, SVGAGI (reference sequence). CDR3 size: 14 residues. CDR3 region: CASNGGGSNQPQHF. Here the CDR3 DNA reads TGTGCCAGCAATGGAGGGGGAAGCAATCAGCCCCAGCATTTT.

This clone has a single count. The J gene is TRBJ1-4, the V gene TRBV6-5; TRBD1 agrees at 8 bases. This CDR3 spans 13 amino acids. Germline CDR1 and CDR2: MNHEY and SVGAGI. Germline trimming cut 5 bases from V and 6 bases from J; bases unmatched to any gene: 2. The CDR3, as DNA: TGTGCCAGCAGTCCAGGGGGCTATGAAAAACTGTTTTTT. Amino acids: CASSPGGYEKLFF.

This clone has only a few counts. One end of the junction does not line up with germline, which may come from a read error. The identical CDR3 is also encoded by other nucleotide sequences in the sample. The chain links TRBV7-9 to TRBJ2-3, with 9 bases fitting TRBD2. This CDR3 contains 16 residues. CDR1 SEHNR and CDR2 FQNEAQ come from the germline V gene (reference sequence). The CDR3 nucleotides are TGCGCCAGCAGCCCCTCCTCTAGCGGGACCGTAGATACGCAGTATTTT. This gives the protein CASSPSSSGTVDTQYF.

The CDR3 coding sequence is TGTGCCAGCAGCTTATGGTACGGTCTAGCGGGAGTCGGCAATGAGCAGTTCTTC. Translated, it gives CASSLWYGLAGVGNEQFF. The chain links TRBV7-2 to TRBJ2-1; 10 bases line up with TRBD2. CDR3 length: 18 amino acids. Germline lookup yields CDR1 SGHTA and CDR2 FQGNSA. V lost 2 bases to trimming and J lost 6 bases; unmatched junction nucleotides: 13.

This chain joins TRBV2 and TRBJ2-1, with D unclear. The CDR3 is made up of 10 amino acids. CDR1 is SNHLY, CDR2 FYNNEI, per germline. Deletions cut 6 bases from V and 7 bases from J, with 4 bases between. CDR3: CASRENEQFF. The DNA of the CDR3 is TGTGCCAGCAGGGAGAATGAGCAGTTCTTC.

The CDR3 loop reads CASSTSPDTGTSGRAIINNEQFF. DNA for the CDR3: TGTGCCAGCAGCACCAGTCCTGATACCGGGACTAGCGGGAGGGCCATTATTAACAATGAGCAGTTCTTC. The V gene is TRBV21-1, the J gene TRBJ2-1; the table gives TRBD2 as D, unverified against the DNA. TRBV21-1 is a known pseudogene. The CDR3 covers 23 residues.

The chain has TRBV18 and TRBJ2-7; D call uncertain. The CDR3 runs to 15 residues. Germline lookup yields CDR1 KGHSH and CDR2 LQKENI. Trimming took off 2 bases at V and 3 bases at J, with 14 bases between the two ends. The CDR3 nucleotides read TGTGCCAGCTCACCAGGACCGTCGGAGAGCTACGAGCAGTACTTC. Translation gives CASSPGPSESYEQYF.

J is TRBJ1-4 and V is TRBV19; no clear D gene. Germline V lookup: CDR1 LNHDA, CDR2 SQIVND (reference sequence). V lost 2 bases and J 5 bases, leaving 12 bases between the germline ends. The CDR3 is 15 amino acids. The chain's CDR3 is CASSIPQEQNEKLFF. The CDR3 DNA sequence: TGTGCCAGTAGTATACCCCAGGAACAGAATGAAAAACTGTTTTTT.

This clone was seen a handful of times. The J gene is TRBJ2-2, the V gene TRBV5-4; the match to TRBD2 covers 10 bases. V lost 3 bases and J lost 8; bases outside the gene matches: 16. The CDR3 spans 18 residues. Germline lookup yields CDR1 SGHNT and CDR2 YYREEE (reference sequence). The DNA for the CDR3 is TGTGCCAGCAGCTCGGCTAGCGGGAGAAGACCCCCCCCGGGGGAGCTGTTTTTT. Amino acid sequence: CASSSASGRRPPPGELFF.

The V call is TRBV19, the J call TRBJ2-3; 11 bases fit TRBD2. V lost 7 bases, J lost 2 bases, and 11 bases stayed unmatched. The CDR3 loop spans 17 amino acids. Germline V lookup: CDR1 LNHDA, CDR2 SQIVND (reference sequence). CDR3 in DNA: TGTGCCAGTACCCCCGGACTAGCGGGCCAACTCACAGATACGCAGTATTTT. Protein: CASTPGLAGQLTDTQYF.

The chain couples TRBV6-5 to TRBJ2-7, with D possibly TRBD2 on 6 matching bases. The CDR3 extends over 15 amino acids. CDR1 and CDR2 (germline): MNHEY, SVGAGI. Trimming cost V 4 bases and J 4 bases, with 17 bases left between them. The CDR3 spells CASSLILDRGYEQYF. In nucleotides, the CDR3 is TGTGCCAGCAGTTTGATCCTAGATCGGGGGTACGAGCAGTACTTC.

Remarks on this clone: The same CDR3 arises from other DNA sequences in this sample as well. The V gene is TRBV11-2, the J gene TRBJ2-5; 9 bases agree with TRBD2. Unmatched junction bases numbered 2, after V lost 1 base and J lost 2 bases. The CDR3 sequence is 15 residues long. The germline CDR1 and CDR2 sequences are SGHAT and FQNNGV. The CDR3 is CASSLGLAGQETQYF. CDR3 DNA sequence: TGTGCCAGCAGCTTAGGTCTAGCGGGACAAGAGACCCAGTACTTC.

This clone was seen more than once but under ten times. This chain connects TRBV19 to TRBJ1-5; D might be TRBD1 (5 bases). The CDR3 is 18 amino acids. The ends were cut back, 7 bases at V and 7 bases at J, with 29 bases in the middle. From germline, CDR1 is LNHDA and CDR2 SQIVND (reference sequence). Here the CDR3 DNA reads TGTGCCAGTACCCCCGACGGGGGGGGATCGGGGTTACGACAGCCCCAGCATTTT. Its protein product is CASTPDGGGSGLRQPQHF.

The rearrangement joins TRBV29-1 to TRBJ2-7, with D tentatively TRBD1 (5 bases). Germline CDR1 reads SQVTM; CDR2 reads ANQGSEA. This CDR3 region has 11 residues. With 5 bases removed from V and 4 bases from J, the gap between germline ends came to 9 bases. CDR3 in amino acids: CSVTDIYEQYF. The CDR3 nucleotides read TGCAGCGTTACGGACATTTACGAGCAGTACTTC.

This clone was counted a single time. The V call is TRBV7-9, the J call TRBJ1-4, with D unresolved. The CDR3 totals 16 residues. Germline V gene data show CDR1 as SEHNR and CDR2 as FQNEAQ (reference sequence). Trimming left V 5 bases short and J 4 bases short, with 17 bases between. Here the CDR3 reads CASSPLAGVHNEKLFF. The CDR3 nucleotides read TGTGCCAGCAGCCCCCTAGCCGGGGTCCATAATGAAAAACTGTTTTTT.

This chain connects TRBV27 to TRBJ2-7, with D possibly matching TRBD1 (6 bases). The CDR3 runs to 12 residues. CDR1 and CDR2 (germline): MNHEY, SMNVEV (reference sequence). V lost 3 bases, J lost 7 bases, and 10 bases lay in between. CDR3 sequence: CASSLDRREQYF. The CDR3 nucleotides read TGTGCCAGCAGTTTGGACAGAAGGGAGCAGTACTTC.